The 30 T cell receptor beta chains reported below all come from one sample, sequenced in a study of T cell changes during pregnancy in multiple sclerosis. TCRdb's table, derived via immunoSEQ multiplex PCR, lists solely in-frame clones and lacks some. The data show roughly 57,000 clones, with 80% to 90% seen just once and 2.5% to 3% held by the top ten. The sequencing here drew on peripheral blood, taken in the first trimester of pregnancy. The origin of the receptors is a female donor with multiple sclerosis, enrolled in a pregnancy study.

This chain links TRBV5-1 with TRBJ2-7; 7 bases map to TRBD2. CDR1 and CDR2 from the germline V gene are SGHRS and YFSETQ. After removal of 1 base from V and 0 bases from J, the junction contained 7 bases not matched to a gene. The CDR3 sequence is 16 residues long. For the CDR3, the DNA is TGCGCCAGCAGCTTGTTCGTCCTAGCGGACTCCTACGAGCAGTACTTC. Translation gives CASSLFVLADSYEQYF.

This rearrangement joins TRBV7-2 to TRBJ1-1; D not certain. The germline gives CDR1 SGHTA, CDR2 FQGNSA. V shed 4 bases and J shed 5 bases, with 11 bases lying between them. The CDR3 extends over 13 amino acids. The DNA of the CDR3 is TGTGCCAGCAGCTCCTACTCTTTAACTGAAGCTTTCTTT. It yields the protein CASSSYSLTEAFF.

The chain has TRBV7-2 and TRBJ1-3; D remains ambiguous. CDR1 SGHTA and CDR2 FQGNSA come from the germline V gene. CDR3 size: 15 residues. V shed 3 bases and J shed 4 bases, with 13 bases lying between them. DNA for the CDR3: TGTGCCAGCAGCTTGGAGAATGGCAGAGGAAACACCATATATTTT. Translation gives CASSLENGRGNTIYF.

The chain carries TRBV5-1 and TRBJ1-2, with D possibly TRBD1 on 5 matching bases. V lost 2 bases and J 1 base, leaving 15 bases between the germline ends. This CDR3 comprises 16 residues. The germline V gene has CDR1 SGHRS and CDR2 YFSETQ. In nucleotides, the CDR3 is TGCGCCAGCAGCTTCGACAGACCAAGTTATAACTATGGCTACACCTTC. This sequence encodes CASSFDRPSYNYGYTF.

The chain has TRBV19 and TRBJ1-5; D is unresolved. The CDR3 runs 15 residues. CDR1 and CDR2 (germline): LNHDA, SQIVND (reference sequence). Trimming stripped 5 bases from V and 0 bases from J, with 11 bases between. The CDR3 DNA sequence: TGTGCCAGTAGTTTTGTCAGTTATAGCAATCAGCCCCAGCATTTT. Translating gives CASSFVSYSNQPQHF.

V usage is TRBV28 and J usage is TRBJ2-7; no definite D call. Germline values: CDR1 MDHEN, CDR2 SYDVKM. The CDR3 contains 13 residues. The V and J ends lost 2 bases and 3 bases respectively, with 8 bases between them. The CDR3 reads CASSLGQNYEQYF. The CDR3 nucleotides are TGTGCCAGCAGTTTAGGGCAGAACTACGAGCAGTACTTC.

This chain's CDR3 is CASSLKGKRYNEQFF. CDR3 nucleotides: TGTGCCAGCAGCTTAAAGGGGAAAAGGTACAATGAGCAGTTCTTC. The gene calls are TRBV5-8 and TRBJ2-1; a possible D gene is TRBD1 (5 bases). Germline assignment: CDR1 SGHTS and CDR2 YDEGEE. The CDR3 length is 15 residues. With 2 bases removed from V and 4 bases from J, the gap between germline ends came to 13 bases.

The rearrangement links TRBV21-1 to TRBJ2-5; the table's TRBD2 call for D was not verified on the DNA. TRBV21-1 is termed a pseudogene. The CDR3 consists of 16 residues. CDR3 DNA: TGTGCCAGCAGCAAAGTCGCGGGGTTGGACCTACAGACCCAGTACTTC. It yields the protein CASSKVAGLDLQTQYF.

The gene calls are TRBV7-3 and TRBJ2-1; D is perhaps TRBD2 (5 bases). Germline V gene lookup returns CDR1 SGHTA and CDR2 FQGTGA. Between the trimmed V and J ends, which lost 1 base and 7 bases, there was a span of 14 bases. This CDR3 has 15 amino acids. CDR3 nucleotides: TGTGCCAGCAGCTTAATAGGGTCGTCGGGAAATGAGCAGTTCTTC. Translating it yields CASSLIGSSGNEQFF.

A few counts support this clone. The V call is TRBV9, the J call TRBJ1-1; D remains ambiguous. CDR3 length equals 13 residues. V lost 0 bases to trimming and J lost 0 bases, with 3 bases between them. Germline V gives CDR1 SGDLS, CDR2 YYNGEE. CDR3 sequence (DNA): TGTGCCAGCAGCGTAGCCGTGAACACTGAAGCTTTCTTT. Protein product: CASSVAVNTEAFF. Full variable domain (outside the CDR3, taken from reference TRBV9 and TRBJ1-1): DSGVTQTPKHLITATGQRVTLRCSPRSGDLSVYWYQQSLDQGLQFLIQYYNGEERAKGNILERFSAQQFPDLHSELNLSSLELGDSALYFCASSVAVNTEAFFGQGTRLTVV.

The chain couples TRBV6-5 to TRBJ1-1, with 7 nucleotides matching TRBD1. Trimming took 6 bases from V and 5 from J; bases not matched to a gene: 9. Germline V gene sequence: CDR1 MNHEY, CDR2 SVGAGI. This CDR3 spans 14 amino acids. The chain's CDR3 is CASSLQGVRTEAFF. CDR3 in DNA: TGTGCCAGCAGCTTGCAGGGGGTACGGACTGAAGCTTTCTTT.

The CDR3 DNA follows: TGCGCCAGCAGCTTCGCAGGGAGGCCCCCCTACAATGAGCAGTTCTTC. This codes for CASSFAGRPPYNEQFF. The J gene is TRBJ2-1, the V gene TRBV5-1, with TRBD2 as a possible D gene (6 bases). Germline assignment: CDR1 SGHRS and CDR2 YFSETQ. There are 16 residues in the CDR3. Trimming removed 2 bases from V and 2 bases from J, with 14 bases in between.

The genes are TRBV11-3 and TRBJ2-2; TRBD1 matches 7 bases. The trim removed 5 bases at V and 6 bases at J, leaving 3 bases unmatched. The CDR3 is made up of 13 amino acids. CDR1 and CDR2 (germline): SGHNT, YENEEA. This chain's CDR3 is CASSTGVPGELFF. Written as DNA, the CDR3 is TGTGCCAGCAGCACAGGGGTCCCCGGGGAGCTGTTTTTT.

The V gene is TRBV6-1, the J gene TRBJ2-3; 8 bases align to TRBD2. The germline gives CDR1 MNHNS, CDR2 SASEGT. The CDR3 totals 21 residues. The ends lost 0 bases at V and 0 bases at J; junction bases unmatched: 17. CDR3 DNA sequence: TGTGCCAGCAGTGAAGCATCACTAGCGGTCCGTCTGACACCTAGCACAGATACGCAGTATTTT. This gives the protein CASSEASLAVRLTPSTDTQYF.

The gene calls are TRBV10-3 and TRBJ2-7, with D hard to call. This CDR3 is built from 16 residues. V was cut by 0 bases and J by 0 bases, with 12 bases left in between. Germline V gene sequence: CDR1 ENHRY, CDR2 SYGVKD. As DNA, the CDR3 is TGTGCCATCAGTGAGTCGACCGGGTCCAGCTCCTACGAGCAGTACTTC. Translation gives CAISESTGSSSYEQYF.

The rearrangement joins TRBV11-2 to TRBJ1-1; D is possibly TRBD1 (5 bases). Germline V gene data show CDR1 as SGHAT and CDR2 as FQNNGV. This CDR3 is 13 amino acids long. V lost 2 bases, J lost 5 bases, and 9 bases lay in between. The chain's CDR3 is CASSLTGGTEAFF. The CDR3 nucleotides are TGTGCCAGCAGCTTAACTGGGGGGACTGAAGCTTTCTTT.

The chain is built from TRBV25-1 and TRBJ2-1; 8 nucleotides line up with TRBD2. The CDR3 length is 15 residues. Trimming at V came to 3 bases and at J to 4 bases, leaving 5 bases not matched to a gene. The V gene's germline CDR1 is MGHDK and CDR2 SYGVNS. The chain's CDR3 is CASSDHGGGYNEQFF. CDR3 sequence (DNA): TGTGCCAGCAGTGACCATGGCGGGGGGTACAATGAGCAGTTCTTC.

This sequence joins TRBV9 and TRBJ2-7; a weak D match, TRBD1 (6 bases). Trimming left V 0 bases short and J 5 bases short, with 21 bases between. The V gene's germline CDR1 is SGDLS and CDR2 YYNGEE. This CDR3 is built from 17 residues. CDR3 in DNA: TGTGCCAGCAGCGTAGGGATTGGGGGCAGGGAAGCACACGAGCAGTACTTC. It translates to CASSVGIGGREAHEQYF.

This chain connects TRBV20-1 to TRBJ1-2; D is unclear. The CDR3 length is 11 residues. CDR1 DFQATT and CDR2 SNEGSKA come from the germline V gene (reference sequence). CDR3 residues: CSGSGEYGYTF. The CDR3 DNA reads TGCAGCGGATCCGGGGAGTATGGCTACACCTTC.

The chain combines TRBV18 with TRBJ2-2; TRBD1 might be the D (5 bases). CDR1 and CDR2 from the germline V gene are KGHSH and LQKENI. This CDR3 region has 14 residues. V lost 0 bases and J lost 3, with 5 bases in between. The CDR3 DNA sequence: TGTGCCAGCTCACCACCCAGGGACACCGGGGAGCTGTTTTTT. Amino acids: CASSPPRDTGELFF. Full variable domain (missing parts from reference TRBV18 and TRBJ2-2): NAGVMQNPRHLVRRRGQEARLRCSPMKGHSHVYWYRQLPEEGLKFMVYLQKENIIDESGMPKERFSAEFPKEGPSILRIQQVVRGDSAAYFCASSPPRDTGELFFGEGSRLTVL.

This chain uses TRBV7-8 with TRBJ2-2; TRBD1 agrees at 8 bases. The J segment lost 7 bases and the V segment lost 5 bases, leaving 9 bases of the junction unmatched. Germline CDR1 reads SGHVS; CDR2 reads FQNEAQ. The CDR3 totals 15 residues. CDR3 DNA: TGTGCCAGCAGCACAGTTTCAGGGGGCAACGGGGAGCTGTTTTTT. Its protein product is CASSTVSGGNGELFF.

The rearrangement uses TRBV9 and TRBJ1-3; D is possibly TRBD1 (6 bases). CDR3 size: 15 residues. V lost 4 bases, J lost 7 bases, and 18 bases lay in between. The germline CDR1 and CDR2 sequences are SGDLS and YYNGEE. The DNA of the CDR3 is TGTGCCAGCAGCCCGTACTTAGGGACACTCAACACCATATATTTT. Amino acids: CASSPYLGTLNTIYF.

The chain carries TRBV27 and TRBJ2-7, with 9 positions matching TRBD1. Germline-derived CDR1 and CDR2 are MNHEY and SMNVEV (reference sequence). There are 14 residues in the CDR3. Trimming removed 8 bases from V and 6 bases from J; junction bases left unmatched: 11. This chain's CDR3 is CASRSGTGYSEQYF. CDR3 DNA: TGTGCCAGCCGGTCCGGGACAGGGTACTCCGAGCAGTACTTC.

The rearrangement joins TRBV11-2 to TRBJ1-2, with TRBD1 matching over 10 bases. V lost 4 bases and J lost 0; bases outside the gene matches: 8. The germline CDR1 and CDR2 sequences are SGHAT and FQNNGV. The CDR3 consists of 17 residues. The CDR3 loop reads CASSSWGQGRTNYGYTF. The CDR3 DNA is TGTGCCAGCAGCTCATGGGGACAGGGGAGGACTAACTATGGCTACACCTTC.

This clone came up many times. The CDR3 DNA is TGCGCCAGCAGCCAAGATATTCTGAGGGTAAAGAACATTCAGTACTTC. The encoded protein is CASSQDILRVKNIQYF. The chain is built from TRBV4-1 and TRBJ2-4, with TRBD2 as a possible D gene (5 bases). The CDR3 consists of 16 residues. Trimming stripped 0 bases from V and 7 bases from J, with 16 bases between. CDR1 is MGHRA and CDR2 is YSYEKL in the germline V gene.

V gene TRBV7-6 combines with J gene TRBJ2-1; weak D call: TRBD1 (6 bases). Deletions cut 1 base from V and 1 base from J, with 8 bases between. Germline V CDR1 and CDR2: SGHVS, FNYEAQ. The CDR3 has 15 residues. The CDR3 protein is CASSLEQGSYNEQFF. CDR3 nucleotides: TGTGCCAGCAGCTTAGAACAGGGATCCTACAATGAGCAGTTCTTC.

This clone came up once. This chain joins TRBV12-5 and TRBJ2-7; 8 bases line up with TRBD1. Trimming cost V 5 bases and J 2 bases; bases outside gene matches: 5. Germline values: CDR1 LGHNT, CDR2 FRNRAP. The CDR3 consists of 14 residues. The CDR3 loop reads CASGPDRGTYEQYF. Here the CDR3 DNA reads TGTGCTAGTGGTCCAGACAGGGGTACCTACGAGCAGTACTTC.

The gene calls are TRBV11-3 and TRBJ2-3, with 8 positions matching TRBD1. The germline V gene has CDR1 SGHNT and CDR2 YENEEA. The CDR3 sequence is 15 residues long. The V and J ends lost 4 bases and 5 bases, in that order; junction bases with no gene match: 8. In DNA form, the CDR3 reads TGTGCCAGCAGCTCAGGACAGGGATCAGGAGATACGCAGTATTTT. Its protein is CASSSGQGSGDTQYF.

The chain couples TRBV6-5 to TRBJ2-7, with D uncertain. Germline CDR1 and CDR2: MNHEY and SVGAGI. The CDR3 extends over 13 amino acids. Between the trimmed V and J ends, which lost 8 bases and 0 bases, there was a span of 11 bases. The DNA of the CDR3 is TGTGCCAGCCAGGTCACACTCTCCTACGAGCAGTACTTC. This codes for CASQVTLSYEQYF.

The chain combines TRBV19 with TRBJ2-5, with 8 nucleotides matching TRBD2. Germline V gene data show CDR1 as LNHDA and CDR2 as SQIVND (reference sequence). This CDR3 contains 13 residues. V was clipped by 6 bases and J by 7 bases; unmatched bases: 7. For the CDR3, the DNA is TGTGCCAGTAGGCAAGCGGGGGACGTGACCCAGTACTTC. Amino acid sequence: CASRQAGDVTQYF.